The 7 T cell receptor beta chains below all came from one sample that was sequenced in a study of T-cell reconstitution after alpha-beta-depleted transplantation in children. Unique molecular identifiers were used to barcode this TCRbeta library. TCRdb reanalysed the PCR reads using MiXCR and keeps one entry per CDR3 protein. The sample records about 580,000 distinct CDR3 sequences, 25% to 30% being singletons. The sequencing here drew on PBMCs, taken before TCRalphabeta/CD19-depleted stem cell transplant. The receptor set was obtained from a boy younger than two with Wiskott-Aldrich syndrome, due to receive a stem cell transplant.

The chain uses TRBV20-1 and TRBJ2-7; the match to TRBD2 covers 9 bases. This CDR3 spans 16 amino acids. After removal of 6 bases from V and 0 bases from J, the junction contained 12 bases not matched to a gene. Germline V CDR1 and CDR2: DFQATT, SNEGSKA (reference sequence). The CDR3 spells CSARTLAGRSSYEQYF. In DNA form, the CDR3 reads TGCAGTGCCCGAACCCTAGCGGGGCGATCCTCCTACGAGCAGTACTTC.

The sample holds a few counts of this clonotype. The V gene is TRBV7-8, the J gene TRBJ2-7; D uncertain. The germline CDR1 and CDR2 sequences are SGHVS and FQNEAQ. Trimming took 1 base from V and 3 from J, leaving 7 bases between them. The CDR3 length is 13 residues. The CDR3 is CASSLDLDYEQYF. The CDR3 DNA is TGTGCCAGCAGCTTAGACCTAGACTACGAGCAGTACTTC.

This clonotype was found a few times. This chain uses TRBV5-1 with TRBJ2-1; the match to TRBD2 covers 9 bases. The V segment lost 3 bases and the J segment 5 bases; nucleotides outside the gene matches: 6. The CDR3 extends over 15 amino acids. Germline V gene lookup returns CDR1 SGHRS and CDR2 YFSETQ. CDR3: CASSWGLAAHNEQFF. The CDR3, as DNA: TGCGCCAGCAGCTGGGGACTAGCCGCCCACAATGAGCAGTTCTTC.

V and J are TRBV5-1 and TRBJ2-1; weak D call: TRBD1 (6 bases). CDR1 is SGHRS, CDR2 YFSETQ, per germline. Trimming stripped 7 bases from V and 6 bases from J, with 14 bases between. The CDR3 spans 13 residues. The CDR3 loop is CASGTTRGNEQFF. The CDR3 bases are TGCGCCAGCGGCACCACCAGGGGCAATGAGCAGTTCTTC.

This clonotype was seen a few times. This chain connects TRBV7-9 to TRBJ2-3; 9 positions agree with TRBD1. The J segment lost 2 bases and the V segment lost 4 bases, leaving 13 bases of the junction unmatched. Germline assignment: CDR1 SEHNR and CDR2 FQNEAQ (reference sequence). There are 18 residues in the CDR3. CDR3 in DNA: TGTGCCAGCAGCTCTAGGGCAGGACAGGGGTTTGCCACAGATACGCAGTATTTT. Protein sequence: CASSSRAGQGFATDTQYF.

This chain uses TRBV5-3 with TRBJ2-7, with 9 nucleotides matching TRBD2. TRBV5-3 counts as an open reading frame of uncertain function. The V and J ends lost 9 bases and 6 bases, in that order; junction bases with no gene match: 13. The length of the CDR3 is 14 residues. The chain's CDR3 is CAMGLGLAGFEQYF. In DNA, the CDR3 is TGTGCCATGGGCTTGGGGCTAGCGGGATTCGAGCAGTACTTC.

The genes are TRBV5-1 and TRBJ2-7; TRBD1 is a possible D gene (6 bases). Germline CDR1 SGHRS, CDR2 YFSETQ. V lost 4 bases and J lost 1, with 18 bases in between. CDR3 size: 16 residues. CDR3 sequence: CASSVRDTGRSYEQYF. CDR3 DNA: TGCGCCAGCAGCGTCCGGGACACGGGGAGATCCTACGAGCAGTACTTC. Filled out from reference TRBV5-1 and TRBJ2-7, the complete variable domain reads KAGVTQTPRYLIKTRGQQVTLSCSPISGHRSVSWYQQTPGQGLQFLFEYFSETQRNKGNFPGRFSGRQFSNSRSEMNVSTLELGDSALYLCASSVRDTGRSYEQYFGPGTRLTVT.